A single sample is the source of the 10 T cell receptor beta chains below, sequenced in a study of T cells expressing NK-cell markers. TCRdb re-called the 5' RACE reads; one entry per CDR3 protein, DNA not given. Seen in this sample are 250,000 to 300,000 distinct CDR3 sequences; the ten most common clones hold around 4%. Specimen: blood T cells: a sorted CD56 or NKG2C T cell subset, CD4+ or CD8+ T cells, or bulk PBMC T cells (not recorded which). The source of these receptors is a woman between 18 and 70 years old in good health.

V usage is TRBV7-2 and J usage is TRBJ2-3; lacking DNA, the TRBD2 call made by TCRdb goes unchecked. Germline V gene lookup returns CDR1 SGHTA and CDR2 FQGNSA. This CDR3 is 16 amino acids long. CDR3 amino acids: CASSLKLAGGADTQYF.

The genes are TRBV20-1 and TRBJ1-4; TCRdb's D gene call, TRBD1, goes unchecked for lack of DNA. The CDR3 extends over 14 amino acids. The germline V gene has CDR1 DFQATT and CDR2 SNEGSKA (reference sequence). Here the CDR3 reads CSAREGGLWEKLFF.

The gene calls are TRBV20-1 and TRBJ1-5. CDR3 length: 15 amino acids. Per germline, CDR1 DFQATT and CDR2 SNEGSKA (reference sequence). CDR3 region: CSASSLVVGDQPQHF.

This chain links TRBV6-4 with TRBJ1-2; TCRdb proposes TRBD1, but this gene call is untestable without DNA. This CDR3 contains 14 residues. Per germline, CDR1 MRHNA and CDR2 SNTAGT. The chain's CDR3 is CASIPGTVNYGYTF.

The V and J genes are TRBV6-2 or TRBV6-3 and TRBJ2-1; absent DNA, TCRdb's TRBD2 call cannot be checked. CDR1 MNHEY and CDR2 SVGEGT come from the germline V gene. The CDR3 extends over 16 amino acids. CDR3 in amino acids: CASQTTLAGHYNEQFF.

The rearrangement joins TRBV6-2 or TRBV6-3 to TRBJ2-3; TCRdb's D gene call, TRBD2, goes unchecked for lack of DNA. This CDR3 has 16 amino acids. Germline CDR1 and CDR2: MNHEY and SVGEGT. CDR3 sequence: CASSDLAGLSTDTQYF.

The CDR3 loop is CSATSGGLSNEQFF. The chain uses TRBV20-1 and TRBJ2-1; TCRdb selects TRBD2, and the lack of DNA leaves this call unchecked. This CDR3 comprises 14 residues. Germline CDR1 reads DFQATT; CDR2 reads SNEGSKA (reference sequence).

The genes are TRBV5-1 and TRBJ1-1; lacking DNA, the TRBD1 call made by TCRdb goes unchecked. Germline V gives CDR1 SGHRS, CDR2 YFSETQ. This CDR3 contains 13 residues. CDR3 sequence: CASSPGRRLYTFF.

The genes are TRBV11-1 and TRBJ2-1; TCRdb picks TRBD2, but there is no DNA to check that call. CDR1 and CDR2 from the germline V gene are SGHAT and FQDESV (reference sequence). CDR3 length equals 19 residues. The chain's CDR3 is CASSLLGLAETSSYNEQFF.

This chain's CDR3 is CASRSQLGTDTQYF. The V gene is TRBV12-3 or TRBV12-4, the J gene TRBJ2-3. The CDR3 is 14 residues long.